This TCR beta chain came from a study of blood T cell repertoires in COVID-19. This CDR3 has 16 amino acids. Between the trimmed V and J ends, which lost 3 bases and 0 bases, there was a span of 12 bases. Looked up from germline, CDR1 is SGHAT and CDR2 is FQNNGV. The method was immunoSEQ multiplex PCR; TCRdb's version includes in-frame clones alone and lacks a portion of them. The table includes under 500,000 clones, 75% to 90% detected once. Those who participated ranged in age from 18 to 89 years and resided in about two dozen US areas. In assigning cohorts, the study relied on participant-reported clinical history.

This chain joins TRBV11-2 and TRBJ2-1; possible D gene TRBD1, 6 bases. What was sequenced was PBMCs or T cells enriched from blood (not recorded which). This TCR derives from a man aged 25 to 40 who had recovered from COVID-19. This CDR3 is CASSFRTASSYNEQFF. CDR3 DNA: TGTGCCAGCAGCTTCCGGACAGCGAGCTCCTACAATGAGCAGTTCTTC.